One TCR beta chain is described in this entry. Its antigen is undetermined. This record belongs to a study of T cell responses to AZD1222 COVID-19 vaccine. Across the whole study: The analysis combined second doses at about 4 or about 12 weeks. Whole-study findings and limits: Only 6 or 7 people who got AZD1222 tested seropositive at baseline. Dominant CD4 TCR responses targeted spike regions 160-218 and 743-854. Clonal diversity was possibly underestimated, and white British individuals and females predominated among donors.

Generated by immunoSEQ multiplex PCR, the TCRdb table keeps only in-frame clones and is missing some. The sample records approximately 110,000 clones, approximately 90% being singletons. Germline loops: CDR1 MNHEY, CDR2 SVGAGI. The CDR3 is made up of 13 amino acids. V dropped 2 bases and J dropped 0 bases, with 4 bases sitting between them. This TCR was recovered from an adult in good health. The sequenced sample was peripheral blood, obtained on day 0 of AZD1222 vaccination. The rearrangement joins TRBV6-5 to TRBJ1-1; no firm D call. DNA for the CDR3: TGTGCCAGCAGTTACACATTGAACACTGAAGCTTTCTTT. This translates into CASSYTLNTEAFF.